This section outlines one TCR beta chain sequence together with its context. Its antigen remains unknown. The sample comes from a study of cytomegalovirus exposure and HLA in healthy donors. Broader study findings: Most observed TCR sequences were rare, whereas some public TCRs were detected in many donors. Cytomegalovirus-associated status was assigned to 164 TCR beta chains.

Germline V CDR1 and CDR2: SGHRS, YFSETQ. Trimming took 3 bases from V and 5 from J; bases not matched to a gene: 8. This CDR3 is built from 16 residues. Sequencing was performed with immunoSEQ multiplex PCR; in TCRdb, only in-frame clones are kept and a portion is missing. The sample lists about 160,000 clones; roughly 90% were seen once. The chain combines TRBV5-1 with TRBJ1-4; 9 bases align to TRBD1. The sample was PBMCs. The origin of this receptor is a woman younger than 35 in good health and CMV-seronegative. The CDR3, as DNA: TGCGCCAGCAGCTCAAGACAGGGGGAAAGGAATGAAAAACTGTTTTTT. This gives the protein CASSSRQGERNEKLFF.